The 23 T cell receptor beta chains below were found in one sample sequenced in a study of CD8+ T cells in alopecia areata (dated by TCRdb to between 2018 and 2020). Explained via the paper, the time point label denotes: 20 to 30 weeks on oral tofacitinib. The treatment or condition label corresponds to: oral pan-JAK inhibitor, 5-10 mg twice daily. The protocol used for the library was the immunoSEQ multiplex PCR assay. RNA was extracted from all samples and reverse transcribed into cDNA as template for TCR sequencing. The table was pulled from immuneACCESS by TCRdb, which kept in-frame rearrangements only. Such tables lose some clones; where checked, under half of the loss comes from unresolved V genes, and the rest has no known cause. This sample comprises roughly 120,000 clones, roughly 55% of them detected only once. The ten largest make up more than 9% of the sample. Material: CD8+ T cells sorted from blood, obtained at week 24, from a patient treated with tofacitinib. Receptor source: a human donor with alopecia areata.

This clone has more than one count but fewer than ten. This chain uses TRBV6-1 with TRBJ2-3; TRBD1 matches at 8 bases. Germline V gene lookup returns CDR1 MNHNS and CDR2 SASEGT. This CDR3 has 15 amino acids. Trimming at V came to 2 bases and at J to 4 bases, leaving 5 bases not matched to a gene. The CDR3 protein is CASSEMTGAADTQYF. The CDR3 DNA follows: TGTGCCAGCAGTGAAATGACAGGGGCGGCAGATACGCAGTATTTT.

The chain couples TRBV14 to TRBJ1-1; TRBD1 might be the D (5 bases). With 11 bases removed from V and 7 bases from J, the gap between germline ends came to 20 bases. The germline CDR1 and CDR2 sequences are SGHDN and FVKESK. This CDR3 contains 13 residues. In nucleotides, the CDR3 is TGTGCCCGCCGGGATCGGGGGAACCTTGAAGCTTTCTTT. It codes for CARRDRGNLEAFF.

This clone was observed a handful of times. The chain joins TRBV5-4 to TRBJ1-6, with 8 bases matching TRBD1. This CDR3 spans 16 amino acids. The trim removed 4 bases at V and 8 bases at J, leaving 11 bases unmatched. Germline V gene sequence: CDR1 SGHNT, CDR2 YYREEE (reference sequence). The chain's CDR3 is CASSPGWWTGHSPLHF. Written as DNA, the CDR3 is TGTGCCAGCAGCCCGGGATGGTGGACAGGGCATTCACCCCTCCACTTT.

The chain couples TRBV19 to TRBJ2-2; TRBD1 aligns across 9 bases. J lost 7 bases, V lost 1 base, and 4 bases had no gene match. Germline V CDR1 and CDR2: LNHDA, SQIVND (reference sequence). The length of the CDR3 is 15 residues. The CDR3 sequence is CASSIGTGVDGELFF. The CDR3 nucleotides are TGTGCCAGTAGTATAGGGACAGGGGTGGACGGGGAGCTGTTTTTT. Variable domain in full (rest from reference TRBV19 and TRBJ2-2): DGGITQSPKYLFRKEGQNVTLSCEQNLNHDAMYWYRQDPGQGLRLIYYSQIVNDFQKGDIAEGYSVSREKKESFPLTVTSAQKNPTAFYLCASSIGTGVDGELFFGEGSRLTVL.

The V gene is TRBV9, the J gene TRBJ1-2; the D is unclear. The CDR3 consists of 12 residues. Germline assignment: CDR1 SGDLS and CDR2 YYNGEE. V lost 4 bases and J 8 bases, leaving 12 bases between the germline ends. The DNA of the CDR3 is TGTGCCAGCAGCTCCTGGCGGGGAGGCTACACCTTC. Translation gives CASSSWRGGYTF.

The chain combines TRBV30 with TRBJ2-1; perhaps TRBD2 as D (6 bases). Trimming stripped 5 bases from V and 6 bases from J, with 11 bases between. From germline, CDR1 is GTSNPN and CDR2 SVGIG (reference sequence). This CDR3 region has 12 residues. In DNA, the CDR3 is TGTGCCTGGGACGGGGACTCCAATGAGCAGTTCTTC. Protein product: CAWDGDSNEQFF.

The chain is built from TRBV5-8 and TRBJ2-7; D call uncertain. This CDR3 has 13 amino acids. The germline gives CDR1 SGHTS, CDR2 YDEGEE. Trimming stripped 4 bases from V and 3 bases from J, with 11 bases between. The CDR3 DNA follows: TGTGCCAGCAGCCCCCGGGCCCTCTACGAGCAGTACTTC. Protein sequence: CASSPRALYEQYF.

The chain employs TRBV9 and TRBJ1-4, with TRBD1 matching over 8 bases. The CDR3 has 17 residues. The V segment lost 4 bases and the J segment 7 bases; nucleotides outside the gene matches: 15. CDR1 SGDLS and CDR2 YYNGEE come from the germline V gene. The CDR3 here is CASSPSRGQGMVEKLFF. CDR3 nucleotides: TGTGCCAGCAGCCCCTCCAGGGGGCAAGGTATGGTTGAAAAACTGTTTTTT.

This sequence joins TRBV7-8 and TRBJ2-7; the D is unclear. Trimming removed 1 base from V and 0 bases from J, with 16 bases in between. The germline gives CDR1 SGHVS, CDR2 FQNEAQ. The CDR3 consists of 17 residues. The CDR3 protein is CASSLGSGDGNSYEQYF. CDR3 coding DNA: TGTGCCAGCAGCTTAGGTTCCGGCGACGGCAACTCCTACGAGCAGTACTTC.

This clone was counted a few times. This chain connects TRBV7-9 to TRBJ2-7; TRBD1 agrees at 7 bases. The germline V gene encodes CDR1 SEHNR and CDR2 FQNEAQ (reference sequence). This CDR3 has 12 residues. V lost 5 bases, J lost 3 bases, and 1 base stayed unmatched. In DNA form, the CDR3 reads TGTGCCAGCAGCCGACAGGGCTACGAGCAGTACTTC. As protein: CASSRQGYEQYF.

The chain joins TRBV6-4 to TRBJ1-6; TRBD1 is a possible D gene (6 bases). Trimming left V 0 bases short and J 10 bases short, with 13 bases between. The CDR3 totals 15 residues. CDR1 is MRHNA and CDR2 is SNTAGT in the germline V gene. The CDR3 spells CASSDSRKGGSPLHF. Here the CDR3 DNA reads TGTGCCAGCAGTGACTCGAGAAAGGGGGGCTCACCCCTCCACTTT.

This chain connects TRBV12-5 to TRBJ2-7; 8 nucleotides agree with TRBD1. The V gene end was trimmed by 1 base and the J gene end by 5 bases; junction bases not matched to a gene: 4. Germline V CDR1 and CDR2: LGHNT, FRNRAP. The CDR3 is 14 amino acids. The CDR3 reads CASGLGTGWNEQYF. The CDR3 DNA is TGTGCTAGTGGTTTGGGGACAGGGTGGAACGAGCAGTACTTC.

This clone was seen more than once but under ten times. This sequence joins TRBV29-1 and TRBJ2-7, with a tentative D call TRBD2 (6 bases). V was cut by 3 bases and J by 0 bases, with 12 bases left in between. The CDR3 sequence is 14 residues long. Germline CDR1 and CDR2: SQVTM and ANQGSEA. The CDR3 nucleotides are TGCAGCGTTGATGCTAGCGAAGGCTCCTACGAGCAGTACTTC. Encoded protein: CSVDASEGSYEQYF.

Details on this clone: Mismatch with germline at one junction end may stem from a read error. The chain couples TRBV15 to TRBJ1-5; possible D gene TRBD1, 5 bases. CDR1 and CDR2 from the germline V gene are LNHNV and YYDKDF (reference sequence). The CDR3 has 13 residues. CDR3 sequence (DNA): TGTGCCACCAGCAGCCTCCGACGCGACAGCCAAAATTTT. It codes for CATSSLRRDSQNF. Supplemented by reference TRBV15 and TRBJ1-5, the full variable domain reads DAMVIQNPRYQVTQFGKPVTLSCSQTLNHNVMYWYQQKSSQAPKLLFHYYDKDFNNEADTPDNFQSRRPNTSFCFLDIRSPGLGDTAMYLCATSSLRRDSQNFGDGTRLSIL.

The V and J genes are TRBV13 and TRBJ1-2, with a possible D match to TRBD1 (5 bases). Germline assignment: CDR1 PRHDT and CDR2 FYEKMQ (reference sequence). The length of the CDR3 is 15 residues. Trimming pared 0 bases from V and 7 bases from J, leaving 15 bases between. The CDR3 loop reads CASSLGKGQVGGYTF. The CDR3 region has the DNA TGTGCCAGCAGCTTAGGGAAGGGGCAGGTTGGTGGCTACACCTTC.

This chain connects TRBV4-1 to TRBJ2-7, with D maybe TRBD2 (7 bases). The V end lost 3 bases, the J end lost 6 bases, and 21 bases lay between the germline ends. From germline, CDR1 is MGHRA and CDR2 YSYEKL. This CDR3 is built from 16 residues. The CDR3 nucleotides are TGCGCCAGCAGCCAGCCCTGGGGGAGGGGGAACGGCGAGCAGTACTTC. It is translated as CASSQPWGRGNGEQYF.

CDR3 loop: CASSVEGQGQDTQYF. The CDR3 nucleotides read TGTGCCAGCAGCGTAGAGGGACAGGGACAAGATACGCAGTATTTT. The V gene is TRBV9, the J gene TRBJ2-3; 9 bases are shared with TRBD1. V shed 0 bases and J 5 bases; nucleotides not matched to a gene: 4. Germline CDR1 and CDR2: SGDLS and YYNGEE. CDR3 length: 15 residues.

The chain is built from TRBV4-1 and TRBJ1-1; maybe TRBD1 (5 bases). Trimming removed 3 bases from V and 0 bases from J, with 11 bases in between. Germline V gene data show CDR1 as MGHRA and CDR2 as YSYEKL. The CDR3 has 15 amino acids. The DNA for the CDR3 is TGCGCCAGCAGCCACCCGGGGGGGTTGAACACTGAAGCTTTCTTT. Its translation is CASSHPGGLNTEAFF.

The rearrangement joins TRBV5-4 to TRBJ1-2; no clear D. Germline V gene lookup returns CDR1 SGHNT and CDR2 YYREEE (reference sequence). The CDR3 sequence is 13 residues long. V shed 2 bases and J shed 0 bases, with 5 bases lying between them. The CDR3 DNA reads as TGTGCCAGCAGCTTTAATGCTAACTATGGCTACACCTTC. This translates into CASSFNANYGYTF.

This clone has a handful of counts. The chain has TRBV6-6 and TRBJ2-5, with TRBD2 identical over 9 bases. There are 16 residues in the CDR3. With 2 bases clipped from V and 2 bases from J, the junction kept 6 bases outside the gene matches. Germline V gives CDR1 MNHNY, CDR2 SVGAGI (reference sequence). CDR3 sequence (DNA): TGTGCCAGCAGTTACGGAGCGGGGGGAAATCAAGAGACCCAGTACTTC. Its translation is CASSYGAGGNQETQYF.

This clone was seen a few times. The chain recombines TRBV27 with TRBJ2-3, with TRBD2 identical over 10 bases. Germline CDR1 and CDR2: MNHEY and SMNVEV (reference sequence). The CDR3 has 15 amino acids. V lost 5 bases and J lost 2; bases outside the gene matches: 4. The CDR3 nucleotides are TGTGCCAGCAGTCTAACTAGCGGGGACACAGATACGCAGTATTTT. It yields the protein CASSLTSGDTDTQYF.

Here the CDR3 DNA reads TGTGCCACCAGCACGACTGAACGGGACCACGAGCAGTACTTC. This translates into CATSTTERDHEQYF. This chain joins TRBV15 and TRBJ2-7, with D perhaps being TRBD1 or TRBD2 (5 bases each). Germline CDR1 reads LNHNV; CDR2 reads YYDKDF (reference sequence). There are 14 residues in the CDR3. The V gene lost 4 bases and the J gene lost 5 bases, with 15 bases spanning the gap.

The chain has TRBV27 and TRBJ2-7, with 7 bases matching TRBD2. Per germline, CDR1 MNHEY and CDR2 SMNVEV (reference sequence). V lost 1 base and J lost 5; bases outside the gene matches: 8. CDR3 length equals 15 residues. CDR3 amino acids: CASSLYGGSIDEQYF. CDR3 DNA: TGTGCCAGCAGTTTATACGGGGGGAGTATTGACGAGCAGTACTTC.